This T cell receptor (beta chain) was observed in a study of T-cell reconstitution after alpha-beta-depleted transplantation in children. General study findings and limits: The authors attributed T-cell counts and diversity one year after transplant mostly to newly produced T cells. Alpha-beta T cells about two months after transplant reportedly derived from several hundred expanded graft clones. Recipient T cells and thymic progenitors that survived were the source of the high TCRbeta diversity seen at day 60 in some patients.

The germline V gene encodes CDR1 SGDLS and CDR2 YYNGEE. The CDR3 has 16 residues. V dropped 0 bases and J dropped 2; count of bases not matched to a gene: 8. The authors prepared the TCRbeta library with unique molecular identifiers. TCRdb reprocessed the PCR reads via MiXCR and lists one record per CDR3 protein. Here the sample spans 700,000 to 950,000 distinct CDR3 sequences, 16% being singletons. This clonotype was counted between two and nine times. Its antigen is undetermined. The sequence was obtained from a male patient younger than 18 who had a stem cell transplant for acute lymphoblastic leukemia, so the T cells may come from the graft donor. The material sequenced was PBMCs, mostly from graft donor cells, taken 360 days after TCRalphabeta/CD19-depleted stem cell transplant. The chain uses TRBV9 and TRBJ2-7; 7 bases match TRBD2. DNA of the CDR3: TGTGCCAGCAGCGTAGGCGGCGGGAGTGGCCCCTACGAGCAGTACTTC. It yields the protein CASSVGGGSGPYEQYF. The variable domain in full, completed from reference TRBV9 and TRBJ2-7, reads DSGVTQTPKHLITATGQRVTLRCSPRSGDLSVYWYQQSLDQGLQFLIQYYNGEERAKGNILERFSAQQFPDLHSELNLSSLELGDSALYFCASSVGGGSGPYEQYFGPGTRLTVT.